The clone carrying this T cell receptor (beta chain) was counted between two and nine times. This record belongs to a study of blood T cell repertoires in COVID-19. Study context: Acute and convalescent COVID-19 specimens originated in the United States, Italy and Spain. Sample material is recorded as cDNA or gDNA derived from T cells, B-cell-depleted T cells, or PBMCs.

As handled by the study authors: Amplifying reference gene primers gave estimates of nucleated cell counts. Clones were sequenced by immunoSEQ multiplex PCR, and TCRdb holds only the in-frame ones, with some missing. Clone size and V and J calls were adopted from that table, with D and trimming inferred from the DNA. The sample consists of 250,000 to 300,000 clones, 70% to 90% of them appearing once. Germline V gene lookup returns CDR1 SGHNT and CDR2 YYREEE (reference sequence). V was shortened by 5 bases and J by 3 bases, with 11 bases between the two germline ends. The CDR3 consists of 13 residues.

Material for sequencing was peripheral blood. The chain couples TRBV5-4 to TRBJ1-2; TRBD1 is a possible D gene (5 bases). The TCR was taken from a woman aged 65 to 85 with acute or convalescent COVID-19. The CDR3 loop reads CASRSVGDYGYTF. The CDR3 DNA follows: TGTGCCAGCAGAAGTGTAGGGGACTATGGCTACACCTTC.